These 25 T cell receptor beta chains share one sample of origin, sequenced in a study of identical twins. MiXCR, run by TCRdb on the 5' RACE reads, gives a single entry per CDR3 protein. The table includes 600,000 to 700,000 distinct CDR3 sequences, 21% detected once. This sample also appeared in a second study, on T cells expressing NK-cell markers.

Sequenced material: PBMCs. These TCRs come from a young woman in good health.

This chain uses TRBV7-2 with TRBJ2-1; TRBD1 might be the D (5 bases). V was pared by 5 bases and J by 10 bases, with 12 bases between. The CDR3 runs 12 residues. CDR1 is SGHTA, CDR2 FQGNSA, per germline. CDR3 region: CASSQGGWEQFF. DNA of the CDR3: TGTGCCAGCAGCCAGGGCGGTTGGGAGCAGTTCTTC.

This clonotype occurred a few times. The chain is built from TRBV23-1 and TRBJ2-1; 10 bases are shared with TRBD2. TRBV23-1 is sorted into the ORF group, with uncertain function. CDR3 length equals 23 residues. V gave up 7 bases and J gave up 10 bases; unmatched junction bases: 37. The CDR3 is CASTEHWMRVAWDPSGRSREQFF. CDR3 in DNA: TGCGCCAGCACCGAGCACTGGATGAGGGTTGCCTGGGACCCTAGCGGGAGATCTCGGGAGCAGTTCTTC.

This clonotype was found many times. CDR3 sequence (DNA): TGTGCCAGCAGTTACTCGATTTTGGGCGGGAACACTGAAGCTTTCTTT. Its translation: CASSYSILGGNTEAFF. This rearrangement joins TRBV6-2 or TRBV6-3 to TRBJ1-1, with unresolved D. The length of the CDR3 is 16 residues. Germline lookup yields CDR1 MNHEY and CDR2 SVGEGT. Between the trimmed V and J ends, which lost 0 bases and 1 base, there was a span of 12 bases.

Remarks on this clonotype: The missing conserved phenylalanine or tryptophan at the end of this CDR3 makes a read error likely. It is unclear where the CDR3 begins or ends on the DNA, so no DNA is shown, and the CDR3 is as TCRdb lists it. The chain joins TRBV7-2 to TRBJ2-1. The CDR3 length equals 12 residues, ends included. In germline, CDR1 is SGHTA, CDR2 FQGNSA. CDR3 residues: CASSLGPAVGFI.

The V and J genes are TRBV7-2 and TRBJ2-1; 8 nucleotides agree with TRBD2. This CDR3 has 14 residues. Trimming cost V 5 bases and J 6 bases; bases outside gene matches: 6. Germline CDR1 is SGHTA and CDR2 is FQGNSA. The CDR3 is CASSGRTSSNEQFF. The CDR3 DNA is TGTGCCAGCAGCGGTCGGACTAGCTCCAATGAGCAGTTCTTC.

This clonotype has ten or more counts. The chain uses TRBV12-3 or TRBV12-4 and TRBJ2-5; D uncertain. This CDR3 has 11 residues. Trimming stripped 6 bases from V and 5 bases from J, with 7 bases between. The CDR3 region is CASRIRETQYF. CDR3 DNA: TGTGCCAGCAGGATCAGGGAGACCCAGTACTTC.

This clonotype was found many times. The CDR3: CASTLLAGADTQYF. CDR3 DNA sequence: TGCGCCAGCACCTTACTAGCGGGAGCGGATACGCAGTATTTT. The chain carries TRBV10-2 and TRBJ2-3; 11 bases line up with TRBD2. Trimming at V came to 7 bases and at J to 6 bases, leaving 6 bases not matched to a gene. The V gene's germline CDR1 is WSHSY and CDR2 SAAADI. The CDR3 spans 14 residues.

The chain uses TRBV15 and TRBJ2-1; D is perhaps TRBD2 (6 bases). Trimming removed 3 bases from V and 9 bases from J, with 18 bases in between. Germline-derived CDR1 and CDR2 are LNHNV and YYDKDF (reference sequence). The CDR3 is 15 amino acids. In nucleotides, the CDR3 is TGTGCCACCAGCAGCGGTCAGGGAGGCGGAGGTGAGCAGTTCTTC. Amino acids: CATSSGQGGGGEQFF.

In this sample, this clonotype turned up a few times. The V gene is TRBV20-1, the J gene TRBJ2-7; 10 bases are shared with TRBD2. Germline-derived CDR1 and CDR2 are DFQATT and SNEGSKA (reference sequence). This CDR3 region has 14 residues. V lost 0 bases to trimming and J lost 6 bases; unmatched junction nucleotides: 5. This CDR3 is CSAREASGGREQYF. In DNA form, the CDR3 reads TGCAGTGCTAGAGAAGCTAGCGGGGGACGCGAGCAGTACTTC.

This clonotype was found many times. The CDR3 region is CASSLMQGDANEQFF. The CDR3 region has the DNA TGTGCCAGCAGCTTGATGCAGGGGGATGCCAATGAGCAGTTCTTC. The chain employs TRBV5-6 and TRBJ2-1; TRBD1 matches at 7 bases. Germline lookup yields CDR1 SGHDT and CDR2 YYEEEE. CDR3 size: 15 residues. V was clipped by 1 base and J by 6 bases; unmatched bases: 7.

V gene TRBV12-3 or TRBV12-4 combines with J gene TRBJ1-2; tentative D call: TRBD1 (5 bases). Trimming shortened V by 11 bases and J by 8 bases, and 21 bases separated the two germline ends. The CDR3 runs to 13 residues. Written as DNA, the CDR3 is TGTGCCGACGCTTTGGGGGGGACCAGCGGCTACACCTTC. Encoded protein: CADALGGTSGYTF.

This chain joins TRBV24-1 and TRBJ2-2; 11 nucleotides match TRBD1. Germline-derived CDR1 and CDR2 are KGHDR and SFDVKD. J gave up 7 bases and V 3 bases, and 6 bases lay outside the gene matches. The length of the CDR3 is 16 residues. The CDR3 bases are TGTGCCACCAGTGATCCGGGACAGGGGGTGGTCGGGGAGCTGTTTTTT. Residues: CATSDPGQGVVGELFF.

This clonotype was recorded many times. This chain uses TRBV6-1 with TRBJ2-1; D is undetermined. Germline-derived CDR1 and CDR2 are MNHNS and SASEGT. The CDR3 is 13 residues long. V was trimmed by 10 bases and J by 5 bases, leaving 15 bases between them. The CDR3 sequence: CATAATGDNEQFF. The CDR3 region has the DNA TGTGCCACCGCCGCGACTGGCGACAATGAGCAGTTCTTC.

The rearrangement uses TRBV4-1 and TRBJ2-1; D perhaps matches TRBD2 (7 bases). The CDR3 sequence is 17 residues long. V dropped 1 base and J dropped 5 bases, with 18 bases sitting between them. In germline, CDR1 is MGHRA, CDR2 YSYEKL. Here the CDR3 reads CASSQVVAGADHNEQFF. The CDR3 nucleotides read TGCGCCAGCAGCCAAGTTGTGGCGGGGGCCGACCACAATGAGCAGTTCTTC.

This clonotype has just a few counts. The rearrangement joins TRBV10-2 to TRBJ2-3, with 10 bases matching TRBD2. This CDR3 spans 16 amino acids. From germline, CDR1 is WSHSY and CDR2 SAAADI. Germline trimming cut 4 bases from V and 5 bases from J; bases unmatched to any gene: 9. Here the CDR3 reads CASSGRAGGRVDTQYF. CDR3 sequence (DNA): TGCGCCAGCAGTGGAAGAGCGGGGGGGCGGGTAGATACGCAGTATTTT.

This sequence joins TRBV11-1 and TRBJ2-1; D is ambiguous. Trimming took 5 bases from V and 8 from J, leaving 28 bases between them. Germline CDR1 and CDR2: SGHAT and FQDESV (reference sequence). The CDR3 runs to 18 residues. CDR3 nucleotide sequence: TGTGCCAGCAGCCGATCCCTTGCCCGAACACCCCTATTCGATGAGCAGTTCTTC. This gives the protein CASSRSLARTPLFDEQFF.

The genes are TRBV12-5 and TRBJ2-7, with D unclear. With 2 bases removed from V and 5 bases from J, the gap between germline ends came to 10 bases. Germline values: CDR1 LGHNT, CDR2 FRNRAP. The CDR3 spans 13 residues. The CDR3 reads CASGLTGYDEQYF. CDR3 coding DNA: TGTGCTAGTGGTTTGACTGGGTACGACGAGCAGTACTTC.

The rearrangement uses TRBV12-3 or TRBV12-4 and TRBJ2-3; 9 nucleotides agree with TRBD2. This CDR3 has 16 amino acids. V shed 7 bases, J shed 1 base, and the junction held 9 bases outside the gene matches. The CDR3 coding sequence is TGTGCCAGCACCCTAATAAAGCGGGAGGGCACAGATACGCAGTATTTT. It specifies CASTLIKREGTDTQYF.

V usage is TRBV7-2 and J usage is TRBJ2-3; possible D gene TRBD2, 5 bases. Germline CDR1 is SGHTA and CDR2 is FQGNSA. The CDR3 runs 11 residues. Trimming cost V 3 bases and J 7 bases, with 5 bases left between them. The CDR3 loop reads CASSFGNTQYF. Here the CDR3 DNA reads TGTGCCAGCAGCTTCGGGAATACGCAGTATTTT. The variable domain in full, completed from reference TRBV7-2 and TRBJ2-3, reads GAGVSQSPSNKVTEKGKDVELRCDPISGHTALYWYRQSLGQGLEFLIYFQGNSAPDKSGLPSDRFSAERTGGSVSTLTIQRTQQEDSAVYLCASSFGNTQYFGPGTRLTVL.

This chain connects TRBV29-1 to TRBJ2-1; D is undetermined. Trimming removed 7 bases from V and 4 bases from J, with 17 bases in between. This CDR3 has 14 residues. Per germline, CDR1 SQVTM and CDR2 ANQGSEA. In DNA form, the CDR3 reads TGCAGCGCCCTCCCCCCCGTAGTATACAATGAGCAGTTCTTC. It translates to CSALPPVVYNEQFF.

The chain employs TRBV4-3 and TRBJ2-1; TRBD1 matches at 10 bases. This CDR3 has 15 residues. Losses at the gene ends were 3 bases for V and 8 bases for J; bases not matched to a gene: 7. The V gene's germline CDR1 is LGHNA and CDR2 YSLEER. The CDR3 protein is CASSQGPGTGDEQFF. DNA of the CDR3: TGCGCCAGCAGCCAGGGTCCCGGGACAGGGGATGAGCAGTTCTTC.

The sample holds a few counts of this clonotype. The V and J genes are TRBV11-2 and TRBJ2-5, with 7 bases matching TRBD1. The germline V gene has CDR1 SGHAT and CDR2 FQNNGV. V trimming: 4 bases; J trimming: 6 bases; junction bases outside the gene matches: 8. This CDR3 region has 14 residues. The CDR3 sequence: CASSYVRDSKTQYF. The DNA for the CDR3 is TGTGCCAGCAGCTACGTCCGGGACAGCAAGACCCAGTACTTC.

The genes are TRBV24-1 and TRBJ2-1, with 9 bases that match TRBD1. There are 15 residues in the CDR3. Trimming at V came to 2 bases and at J to 6 bases, leaving 4 bases not matched to a gene. Germline CDR1 reads KGHDR; CDR2 reads SFDVKD. The CDR3: CATSDSGQGANEQFF. The CDR3 DNA is TGTGCCACCAGTGATTCGGGACAGGGAGCCAATGAGCAGTTCTTC.

The table lists this clonotype with many counts. The chain combines TRBV27 with TRBJ2-1, with 8 bases that match TRBD2. Unmatched junction bases numbered 15, after V lost 7 bases and J lost 10 bases. CDR3 size: 15 residues. Looked up from germline, CDR1 is MNHEY and CDR2 is SMNVEV (reference sequence). CDR3 DNA: TGTGCCAGCACCATCATAGCGGGAAGGACGCACGAGCAGTTCTTC. It codes for CASTIIAGRTHEQFF.

This clonotype has only a few counts. The V call is TRBV20-1, the J call TRBJ2-7, with unresolved D. The V gene's germline CDR1 is DFQATT and CDR2 SNEGSKA (reference sequence). V lost 0 bases, J lost 6 bases, and 9 bases lay in between. The CDR3 length is 12 residues. Here the CDR3 reads CSARDLSLEQYF. The DNA for the CDR3 is TGCAGTGCTAGAGATCTCTCGCTCGAGCAGTACTTC.